These 8 T cell receptor beta chains share one sample of origin, sequenced in a study of early T cells in non-severe SARS-CoV-2 infection. MiXCR, run by TCRdb on the 5' RACE reads, gives a single entry per CDR3 protein. Of tens of thousands of distinct CDR3 sequences in the sample, around 7% are singletons; the top ten hold around 2.9%. The sample taken for sequencing was whole blood. These receptors were taken from an adult who was a healthcare worker with PCR-confirmed SARS-CoV-2 infection or an uninfected control (not recorded which).

This clonotype has ten or more counts. The rearrangement joins TRBV29-1 to TRBJ2-1; D unclear. Germline lookup yields CDR1 SQVTM and CDR2 ANQGSEA. The V end was cut by 6 bases, the J end by 0 bases, with 15 bases between. This CDR3 is 15 amino acids long. CDR3 region: CSVGWRLSSYNEQFF. The CDR3 DNA sequence: TGCAGCGTGGGCTGGCGCCTTAGCTCCTACAATGAGCAGTTCTTC.

This clonotype was observed at least ten times. This chain uses TRBV10-2 with TRBJ2-1, with a tentative D call TRBD1 (5 bases). The CDR3 runs 16 residues. Per the germline V gene, CDR1 is WSHSY and CDR2 is SAAADI. Trimming shortened V by 5 bases and J by 0 bases, and 14 bases separated the two germline ends. CDR3 sequence reads: CASSSKGLSSYNEQFF. CDR3 bases: TGCGCCAGCAGTTCAAAGGGGCTTAGCTCCTACAATGAGCAGTTCTTC.

This clonotype was recorded many times. V is TRBV20-1 and J is TRBJ2-6; D remains unclear. CDR3 length equals 11 residues. From germline, CDR1 is DFQATT and CDR2 SNEGSKA (reference sequence). V lost 1 base, J lost 10 bases, and 5 bases lay in between. This CDR3 reads CSARGPNVLTF. The CDR3 DNA reads as TGCAGTGCTAGAGGGCCTAACGTCCTGACTTTC.

This clonotype was recorded many times. This chain joins TRBV30 and TRBJ1-4; D uncertain. V gave up 2 bases and J gave up 11 bases, with 9 bases separating them. The germline CDR1 and CDR2 sequences are GTSNPN and SVGIG (reference sequence). The CDR3 contains 11 residues. CDR3 residues: CAWSPDGKLFF. The CDR3 bases are TGTGCCTGGAGTCCCGATGGGAAACTGTTTTTT.

This clonotype was seen ten or more times. The J gene is TRBJ2-1, the V gene TRBV19, with D perhaps assigned TRBD1 or TRBD2 (5 bases each). V was cut by 10 bases and J by 10 bases, with 20 bases left in between. This CDR3 has 13 amino acids. Germline lookup yields CDR1 LNHDA and CDR2 SQIVND (reference sequence). The CDR3 nucleotides are TGTGCCACCTGCCGGGCCTGGGGGAGCGAGCAGTTCTTC. Translated, it gives CATCRAWGSEQFF.

This clonotype was counted ten times or more. V is TRBV18 and J is TRBJ2-7; 8 bases agree with TRBD1. The V gene's germline CDR1 is KGHSH and CDR2 LQKENI. The CDR3 runs 14 residues. J gave up 7 bases and V 5 bases, and 10 bases lay outside the gene matches. Written as DNA, the CDR3 is TGTGCCAGCTCAAAAGGGGCGACAGGGGATGAGCAGTACTTC. Amino acid sequence: CASSKGATGDEQYF.

In its sample, this clonotype was seen many times. The chain employs TRBV7-9 and TRBJ2-1; TRBD2 matches 11 bases. CDR3 length equals 16 residues. The trim removed 5 bases at V and 6 bases at J, leaving 9 bases unmatched. The germline V gene encodes CDR1 SEHNR and CDR2 FQNEAQ (reference sequence). The CDR3 region is CASSLTTSGVTNEQFF. CDR3 coding DNA: TGTGCCAGCAGCCTAACGACTAGCGGGGTCACCAATGAGCAGTTCTTC.

At least ten counts were recorded for this clonotype. This chain links TRBV12-3 or TRBV12-4 with TRBJ2-3; the match to TRBD1 covers 11 bases. Losses at the gene ends were 6 bases for V and 2 bases for J; bases not matched to a gene: 4. This CDR3 is built from 15 residues. The CDR3 spells CASRGQGEVTDTQYF. CDR3 in DNA: TGTGCCAGCAGGGGACAGGGGGAGGTCACAGATACGCAGTATTTT.